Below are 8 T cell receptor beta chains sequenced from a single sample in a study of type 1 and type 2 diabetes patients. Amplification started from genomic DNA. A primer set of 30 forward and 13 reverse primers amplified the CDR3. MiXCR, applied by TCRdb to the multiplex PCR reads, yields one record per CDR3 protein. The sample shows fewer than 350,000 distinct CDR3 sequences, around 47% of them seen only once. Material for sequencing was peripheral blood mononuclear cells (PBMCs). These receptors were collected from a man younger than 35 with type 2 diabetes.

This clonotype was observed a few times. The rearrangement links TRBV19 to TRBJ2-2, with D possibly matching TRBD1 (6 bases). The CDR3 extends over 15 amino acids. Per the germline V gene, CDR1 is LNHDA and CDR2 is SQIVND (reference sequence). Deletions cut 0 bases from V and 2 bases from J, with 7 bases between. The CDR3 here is CASSIEGGNTGELFF. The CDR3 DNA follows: TGTGCCAGTAGTATAGAAGGGGGAAACACCGGGGAGCTGTTTTTT.

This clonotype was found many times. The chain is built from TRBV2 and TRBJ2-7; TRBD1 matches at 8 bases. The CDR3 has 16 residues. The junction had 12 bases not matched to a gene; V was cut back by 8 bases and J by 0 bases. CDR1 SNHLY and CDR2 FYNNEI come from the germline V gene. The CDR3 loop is CASARRGQGTSYEQYF. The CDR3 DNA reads TGTGCCAGCGCCCGACGAGGACAGGGCACCTCCTACGAGCAGTACTTC.

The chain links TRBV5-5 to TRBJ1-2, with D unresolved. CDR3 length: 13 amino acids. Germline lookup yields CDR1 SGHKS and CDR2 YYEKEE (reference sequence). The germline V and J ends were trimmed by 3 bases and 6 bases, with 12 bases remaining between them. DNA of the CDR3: TGTGCCAGCAGCTCCCGGAGTATCGATGGCTACACCTTC. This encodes CASSSRSIDGYTF.

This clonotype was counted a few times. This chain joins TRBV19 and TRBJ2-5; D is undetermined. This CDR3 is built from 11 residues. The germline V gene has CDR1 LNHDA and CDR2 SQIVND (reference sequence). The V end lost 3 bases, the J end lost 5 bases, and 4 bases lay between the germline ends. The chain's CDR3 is CASSIDETQYF. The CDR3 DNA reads TGTGCCAGTAGTATTGACGAGACCCAGTACTTC.

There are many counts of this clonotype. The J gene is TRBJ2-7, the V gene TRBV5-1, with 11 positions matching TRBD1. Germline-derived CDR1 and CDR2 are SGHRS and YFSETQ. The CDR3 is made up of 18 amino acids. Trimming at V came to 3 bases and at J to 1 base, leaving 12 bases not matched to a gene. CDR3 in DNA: TGCGCCAGCAGCTATGGACAGGGGGCGATCCCTCATTCCTACGAGCAGTACTTC. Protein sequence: CASSYGQGAIPHSYEQYF.

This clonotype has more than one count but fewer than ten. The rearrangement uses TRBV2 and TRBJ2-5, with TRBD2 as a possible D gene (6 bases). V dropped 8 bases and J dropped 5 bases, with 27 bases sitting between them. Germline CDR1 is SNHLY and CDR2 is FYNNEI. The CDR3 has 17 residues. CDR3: CASGDGVRDSFQETQYF. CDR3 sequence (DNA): TGTGCCAGCGGGGATGGAGTACGGGACTCCTTTCAGGAGACCCAGTACTTC. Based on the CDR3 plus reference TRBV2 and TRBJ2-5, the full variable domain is EPEVTQTPSHQVTQMGQEVILRCVPISNHLYFYWYRQILGQKVEFLVSFYNNEISEKSEIFDDQFSVERPDGSNFTLKIRSTKLEDSAMYFCASGDGVRDSFQETQYFGPGTRLLVL.

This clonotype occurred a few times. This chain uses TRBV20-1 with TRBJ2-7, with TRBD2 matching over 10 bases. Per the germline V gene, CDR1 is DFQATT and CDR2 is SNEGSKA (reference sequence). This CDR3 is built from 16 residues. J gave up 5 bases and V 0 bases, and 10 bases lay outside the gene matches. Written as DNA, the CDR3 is TGCAGTGCTAGAGATTACGTAGCGGGAGGAATCCACGAGCAGTACTTC. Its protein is CSARDYVAGGIHEQYF.

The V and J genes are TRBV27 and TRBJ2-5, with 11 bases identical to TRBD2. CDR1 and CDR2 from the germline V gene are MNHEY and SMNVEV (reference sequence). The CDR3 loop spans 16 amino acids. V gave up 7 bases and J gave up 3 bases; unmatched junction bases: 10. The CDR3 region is CASILGVAGGKETQYF. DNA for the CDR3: TGTGCCAGCATCCTGGGGGTAGCGGGGGGGAAAGAGACCCAGTACTTC.